The 21 T cell receptor beta chains listed next were all sequenced from one sample in a study of cytotoxic CD8 clonotypes in ibrutinib-treated CLL. Only in-frame clones appear in the TCRdb table, and some are missing; sequencing was by immunoSEQ multiplex PCR. The repertoire holds 250,000 or so clones, under 75% seen once, with roughly 15% in the top ten. This material consisted of PBMCs, taken after 24 months of ibrutinib treatment. Every receptor here comes from a human donor with chronic lymphocytic leukemia.

Written as DNA, the CDR3 is TGCGCCAGCAGCCAAGATCAGGAGCGGGAGACTTACGAGCAGTACTTC. Translation gives CASSQDQERETYEQYF. V usage is TRBV4-3 and J usage is TRBJ2-7; 8 bases fit TRBD2. After removal of 0 bases from V and 4 bases from J, the junction contained 8 bases not matched to a gene. Germline V gene data show CDR1 as LGHNA and CDR2 as YSLEER. This CDR3 comprises 16 residues.

The V gene is TRBV19, the J gene TRBJ2-3; no definite D call. There are 14 residues in the CDR3. Trimming took 3 bases from V and 2 from J, leaving 9 bases between them. Germline values: CDR1 LNHDA, CDR2 SQIVND (reference sequence). The CDR3 DNA sequence: TGTGCCAGTAGTATTTCAGGAGACACAGATACGCAGTATTTT. Protein sequence: CASSISGDTDTQYF.

The CDR3 loop reads CASSPVSGANVLTF. DNA for the CDR3: TGTGCCAGTAGTCCGGTATCTGGGGCCAACGTCCTGACTTTC. V is TRBV19 and J is TRBJ2-6; the D is unclear. The CDR3 has 14 residues. V was trimmed by 5 bases and J by 1 base, leaving 6 bases between them. Germline CDR1 and CDR2: LNHDA and SQIVND (reference sequence).

In its sample, this clone was seen a few times. The same CDR3 can be traced to other DNA sequences in this sample. CDR3: CASSPGGAQPQHF. The CDR3 bases are TGTGCCAGCTCACCAGGGGGAGCGCAGCCCCAGCATTTT. The J gene is TRBJ1-5, the V gene TRBV18; D may be TRBD1 (5 bases). In germline, CDR1 is KGHSH, CDR2 LQKENI. The ends were cut back, 2 bases at V and 7 bases at J, with 9 bases in the middle. This CDR3 contains 13 residues.

This clone was counted a single time. The V gene is TRBV29-1, the J gene TRBJ2-3; D is possibly TRBD1 or TRBD2 (6 bases each). CDR1 is SQVTM and CDR2 is ANQGSEA in the germline V gene. V was pared by 4 bases and J by 6 bases, with 11 bases between. The CDR3 has 12 amino acids. The CDR3 DNA follows: TGCAGCGTTGCCTCGGGGGCGGATACGCAGTATTTT. Amino acids: CSVASGADTQYF.

This clone has just one count. This sequence joins TRBV27 and TRBJ2-2; D not certain. The germline V gene has CDR1 MNHEY and CDR2 SMNVEV (reference sequence). There are 14 residues in the CDR3. The V and J ends lost 6 bases and 1 base respectively, with 9 bases between them. The CDR3 nucleotides are TGTGCCAGCAGGATGGGCAGGAACACCGGGGAGCTGTTTTTT. It yields the protein CASRMGRNTGELFF.

The chain carries TRBV6-5 and TRBJ1-3; no clear D gene. The CDR3 totals 14 residues. Between the trimmed V and J ends, which lost 3 bases and 4 bases, there was a span of 10 bases. Germline loops: CDR1 MNHEY, CDR2 SVGAGI. The CDR3 loop is CASSYYRFGNTIYF. In DNA form, the CDR3 reads TGTGCCAGCAGTTATTATCGGTTCGGAAACACCATATATTTT.

This clone was found a few times. This chain joins TRBV5-1 and TRBJ2-3; the match to TRBD2 covers 13 bases. Trimming cost V 10 bases and J 6 bases; bases outside gene matches: 11. The CDR3 is 15 amino acids. Germline CDR1 and CDR2: SGHRS and YFSETQ. CDR3 nucleotide sequence: TGCGCCTCCCGGACTAGCGGGAGTGGTTCGGATACGCAGTATTTT. Translating it yields CASRTSGSGSDTQYF. Full variable domain (rest looked up from reference TRBV5-1 and TRBJ2-3): KAGVTQTPRYLIKTRGQQVTLSCSPISGHRSVSWYQQTPGQGLQFLFEYFSETQRNKGNFPGRFSGRQFSNSRSEMNVSTLELGDSALYLCASRTSGSGSDTQYFGPGTRLTVL.

The V gene is TRBV6-5, the J gene TRBJ2-7; no definite D call. CDR3 size: 16 residues. Germline CDR1 MNHEY, CDR2 SVGAGI. Trimming left V 0 bases short and J 2 bases short, with 14 bases between. CDR3 loop: CASSYSPAPLPYEQYF. For the CDR3, the DNA is TGTGCCAGCAGTTACTCACCCGCACCCCTACCCTACGAGCAGTACTTC.

The genes are TRBV28 and TRBJ1-2; a weak D match, TRBD1 (5 bases). The CDR3 runs to 14 residues. The V end was cut by 9 bases, the J end by 7 bases, with 21 bases between. Germline CDR1 and CDR2: MDHEN and SYDVKM. CDR3 nucleotide sequence: TGTGCCAGTTCTCCGGTGGGAGAAGGGGTTGGCTACACCTTC. Translation gives CASSPVGEGVGYTF.

This chain connects TRBV27 to TRBJ1-1, with 7 bases aligning to TRBD1. CDR1 and CDR2 (germline): MNHEY, SMNVEV (reference sequence). V lost 7 bases, J lost 6 bases, and 8 bases stayed unmatched. This CDR3 spans 13 amino acids. CDR3 coding DNA: TGTGCCAGCACAGGGGGATATGACGCTGAAGCTTTCTTT. Amino acid sequence: CASTGGYDAEAFF.

The rearrangement joins TRBV7-3 to TRBJ2-1; possible D gene TRBD1, 6 bases. Trimming left V 5 bases short and J 6 bases short, with 14 bases between. The CDR3 runs to 14 residues. Germline-derived CDR1 and CDR2 are SGHTA and FQGTGA. DNA for the CDR3: TGTGCCAGCAGCCCCGGGACAACAAGCAATGAGCAGTTCTTC. This translates into CASSPGTTSNEQFF.

This chain joins TRBV5-6 and TRBJ2-7; weak D call: TRBD2 (7 bases). The CDR3 sequence is 15 residues long. Germline V gives CDR1 SGHDT, CDR2 YYEEEE. V lost 3 bases and J 3 bases, leaving 16 bases between the germline ends. The CDR3 here is CASSWGPGLVYEQYF. The CDR3 nucleotides are TGTGCCAGCAGCTGGGGGCCAGGACTAGTCTACGAGCAGTACTTC.

The chain combines TRBV9 with TRBJ2-7, with 7 bases aligning to TRBD1. V was pared by 3 bases and J by 3 bases, with 3 bases of the junction left unmatched. Germline loops: CDR1 SGDLS, CDR2 YYNGEE. This CDR3 spans 13 amino acids. CDR3 DNA sequence: TGTGCCAGCAGCGCCCGGGACAGCTACGAGCAGTACTTC. This gives the protein CASSARDSYEQYF.

This clone was seen a handful of times. The chain has TRBV4-3 and TRBJ2-7, with a possible D match to TRBD1 (6 bases). Deletions cut 3 bases from V and 2 bases from J, with 11 bases between. CDR1 and CDR2 (germline): LGHNA, YSLEER. The CDR3 is 14 amino acids. This CDR3 is CASSQGATAYEQYF. The CDR3 DNA follows: TGCGCCAGCAGCCAGGGGGCGACCGCCTACGAGCAGTACTTC.

This rearrangement joins TRBV29-1 to TRBJ2-5, with D maybe TRBD2 (7 bases). In germline, CDR1 is SQVTM, CDR2 ANQGSEA. V lost 3 bases and J lost 5, with 13 bases in between. CDR3 size: 13 residues. The CDR3 nucleotides read TGCAGCGTTGAGAGGGCGGGGGCGGAGACCCAGTACTTC. Translated: CSVERAGAETQYF.

The chain recombines TRBV30 with TRBJ1-4; perhaps TRBD1 as D (5 bases). Germline values: CDR1 GTSNPN, CDR2 SVGIG (reference sequence). Trimming cost V 7 bases and J 3 bases, with 12 bases left between them. CDR3 length equals 13 residues. CDR3: CAFMRGPNEKLFF. The CDR3 DNA is TGTGCCTTTATGAGGGGACCTAATGAAAAACTGTTTTTT.

This chain uses TRBV6-5 with TRBJ1-1; TRBD1 is a possible D gene (6 bases). Germline assignment: CDR1 MNHEY and CDR2 SVGAGI. The V and J ends lost 0 bases and 5 bases respectively, with 13 bases between them. The CDR3 consists of 15 residues. The CDR3 nucleotides read TGTGCCAGCAGTTACTCGAAGGGGGTTTATACTGAAGCTTTCTTT. This codes for CASSYSKGVYTEAFF.

This chain links TRBV19 with TRBJ2-6, with a weak D call TRBD1 (6 bases). Germline CDR1 reads LNHDA; CDR2 reads SQIVND (reference sequence). The CDR3 length is 13 residues. V lost 8 bases, J lost 2 bases, and 7 bases lay in between. CDR3 sequence reads: CASEGAGANVLTF. CDR3 sequence (DNA): TGTGCCAGTGAGGGGGCTGGGGCCAACGTCCTGACTTTC.

The genes are TRBV30 and TRBJ2-1; 11 bases agree with TRBD2. V lost 1 base to trimming and J lost 7 bases; unmatched junction nucleotides: 3. Per the germline V gene, CDR1 is GTSNPN and CDR2 is SVGIG (reference sequence). The CDR3 is 14 amino acids. The CDR3 spells CAWSGLAGKNEQFF. CDR3 in DNA: TGTGCCTGGAGTGGACTAGCGGGAAAGAATGAGCAGTTCTTC.

The genes are TRBV7-3 and TRBJ2-3; the D gene is possibly TRBD2 (6 bases). Trimming took 1 base from V and 4 from J, leaving 15 bases between them. This CDR3 comprises 16 residues. Germline V gives CDR1 SGHTA, CDR2 FQGTGA. CDR3 in DNA: TGTGCCAGCAGCTTAATGAGCCTCAGCGGGCCAGATACGCAGTATTTT. Encoded protein: CASSLMSLSGPDTQYF.